A single sample is the source of the 28 T cell receptor beta chains below, sequenced in a study of blood T cell repertoires in COVID-19. TCRdb's table, derived via immunoSEQ multiplex PCR, lists solely in-frame clones and lacks some. Here the sample spans under 150,000 clones, about 79% being singletons. Sequenced sample: peripheral blood. These receptors originate from an elderly woman with active or convalescent COVID-19.

This chain joins TRBV7-2 and TRBJ2-1; 8 nucleotides agree with TRBD2. Per germline, CDR1 SGHTA and CDR2 FQGNSA. CDR3 length equals 15 residues. The V segment lost 5 bases and the J segment 5 bases; nucleotides outside the gene matches: 8. CDR3 nucleotide sequence: TGTGCCAGCAGCCCCTTAGCGGGGCTCAACAATGAGCAGTTCTTC. Amino acid sequence: CASSPLAGLNNEQFF. The variable domain in full, completed from reference TRBV7-2 and TRBJ2-1, reads GAGVSQSPSNKVTEKGKDVELRCDPISGHTALYWYRQSLGQGLEFLIYFQGNSAPDKSGLPSDRFSAERTGGSVSTLTIQRTQQEDSAVYLCASSPLAGLNNEQFFGPGTRLTVL.

This clone was picked up a small number of times. The gene calls are TRBV28 and TRBJ1-2; a weak D match, TRBD1 (5 bases). The CDR3 loop spans 14 amino acids. V dropped 3 bases and J dropped 8 bases, with 16 bases sitting between them. Germline CDR1 reads MDHEN; CDR2 reads SYDVKM. The CDR3 DNA follows: TGTGCCAGCAGTTTTAACCGGGGGTTTTTCGGCTACACCTTC. This sequence encodes CASSFNRGFFGYTF.

The chain uses TRBV15 and TRBJ1-3, with TRBD1 matching 7 bases. V lost 0 bases, J lost 5 bases, and 13 bases stayed unmatched. Germline V gene lookup returns CDR1 LNHNV and CDR2 YYDKDF (reference sequence). CDR3 length: 18 residues. The CDR3 here is CATSRDIPQPRGRNTIYF. The CDR3 DNA reads as TGTGCCACCAGCAGAGATATCCCACAGCCCAGGGGGAGAAACACCATATATTTT.

This clone was detected only once. The chain combines TRBV4-1 with TRBJ1-2; 7 bases agree with TRBD1. From germline, CDR1 is MGHRA and CDR2 YSYEKL. J lost 5 bases, V lost 2 bases, and 8 bases had no gene match. The CDR3 is made up of 15 amino acids. The CDR3: CASSQPGQSIYGYTF. CDR3 DNA: TGCGCCAGCAGCCAACCGGGACAGAGCATTTATGGCTACACCTTC.

This chain uses TRBV9 with TRBJ2-1, with 7 bases that match TRBD2. Germline V lookup: CDR1 SGDLS, CDR2 YYNGEE. With V trimmed by 3 bases and J by 1 base, 13 bases remained unmatched. The CDR3 is 18 amino acids. The CDR3 DNA reads TGTGCCAGCAGCGAGGATCCCCTGCGGGGGACGTCCTACAATGAGCAGTTCTTC. It codes for CASSEDPLRGTSYNEQFF.

This chain links TRBV14 with TRBJ1-6, with D perhaps matching TRBD1 (5 bases). CDR3 length: 17 amino acids. V was shortened by 2 bases and J by 7 bases, with 18 bases between the two germline ends. Per germline, CDR1 SGHDN and CDR2 FVKESK. The CDR3 reads CASSQWGLRVENSPLHF. The CDR3 bases are TGTGCCAGCAGCCAATGGGGACTCCGGGTGGAGAATTCACCCCTCCACTTT.

The chain recombines TRBV9 with TRBJ2-7; TRBD2 is a possible D gene (6 bases). The CDR3 is 17 residues long. Germline V gene lookup returns CDR1 SGDLS and CDR2 YYNGEE. V lost 0 bases and J lost 0, with 16 bases in between. CDR3 in DNA: TGTGCCAGCAGCGTAGGATCGGGTCGGGGGATCTCCTACGAGCAGTACTTC. Its translation: CASSVGSGRGISYEQYF.

This clone was observed a few times. The gene calls are TRBV6-5 and TRBJ1-2; no clear D gene. V lost 2 bases and J 4 bases, leaving 8 bases between the germline ends. Germline V CDR1 and CDR2: MNHEY, SVGAGI. CDR3 length: 13 amino acids. DNA for the CDR3: TGTGCCAGCAGTTACGAGGCCCTCTATGGCTACACCTTC. Translation gives CASSYEALYGYTF.

The chain combines TRBV2 with TRBJ1-5; D unclear. This CDR3 region has 12 residues. CDR1 SNHLY and CDR2 FYNNEI come from the germline V gene. The V gene lost 3 bases and the J gene lost 6 bases, with 6 bases spanning the gap. The CDR3 DNA is TGTGCCAGCAGTGATATCTCTCAGCCCCAGCATTTT. It translates to CASSDISQPQHF. The full variable domain, completed using reference TRBV2 and TRBJ1-5, is EPEVTQTPSHQVTQMGQEVILRCVPISNHLYFYWYRQILGQKVEFLVSFYNNEISEKSEIFDDQFSVERPDGSNFTLKIRSTKLEDSAMYFCASSDISQPQHFGDGTRLSIL.

V and J are TRBV14 and TRBJ1-2, with D possibly matching TRBD1 (6 bases). Deletions cut 4 bases from V and 6 bases from J, with 15 bases between. The germline V gene encodes CDR1 SGHDN and CDR2 FVKESK. The CDR3 runs 14 residues. The CDR3 DNA follows: TGTGCCAGCAGCCCTCTTGGACAGTCCGATGGCTACACCTTC. Protein: CASSPLGQSDGYTF.

This chain links TRBV5-1 with TRBJ1-4, with TRBD1 as a possible D gene (6 bases). V was clipped by 0 bases and J by 0 bases, with 15 bases between them. The CDR3 loop spans 18 amino acids. The germline V gene encodes CDR1 SGHRS and CDR2 YFSETQ. The chain's CDR3 is CASSLAGQRTPTNEKLFF. CDR3 coding DNA: TGCGCCAGCAGCTTGGCGGGACAAAGGACGCCAACTAATGAAAAACTGTTTTTT.

The gene calls are TRBV7-9 and TRBJ1-4; a possible D gene is TRBD1 (6 bases). The CDR3 spans 15 residues. V was shortened by 0 bases and J by 8 bases, with 13 bases between the two germline ends. Per the germline V gene, CDR1 is SEHNR and CDR2 is FQNEAQ (reference sequence). The CDR3: CASSLATGQGEKLFF. CDR3 in DNA: TGTGCCAGCAGCTTAGCGACCGGGCAGGGGGAAAAACTGTTTTTT.

The rearrangement uses TRBV10-3 and TRBJ1-5; 8 nucleotides align to TRBD1. From germline, CDR1 is ENHRY and CDR2 SYGVKD. Unmatched junction bases numbered 12, after V lost 10 bases and J lost 4 bases. The CDR3 runs 15 residues. The DNA for the CDR3 is TGTGCCACAGGACAGGGTTTTATGGGGAATCAGCCCCAGCATTTT. Translating it yields CATGQGFMGNQPQHF.

The genes are TRBV5-5 and TRBJ2-5; 7 nucleotides agree with TRBD2. This CDR3 has 16 residues. V shed 4 bases, J shed 1 base, and the junction held 10 bases outside the gene matches. The germline gives CDR1 SGHKS, CDR2 YYEKEE (reference sequence). The CDR3 nucleotides read TGTGCCAGCAGCCCGGGGGAGGGCTGGGGCCAAGAGACCCAGTACTTC. This sequence encodes CASSPGEGWGQETQYF.

The CDR3: CASSLNRGRGTEAFF. The CDR3 DNA sequence: TGCGCCAGCAGCCTTAACAGGGGCCGGGGGACTGAAGCTTTCTTT. The chain uses TRBV5-1 and TRBJ1-1; 7 bases fit TRBD1. V shed 4 bases, J shed 5 bases, and the junction held 11 bases outside the gene matches. The CDR3 runs to 15 residues. Germline values: CDR1 SGHRS, CDR2 YFSETQ. Full variable domain (rest looked up from reference TRBV5-1 and TRBJ1-1): KAGVTQTPRYLIKTRGQQVTLSCSPISGHRSVSWYQQTPGQGLQFLFEYFSETQRNKGNFPGRFSGRQFSNSRSEMNVSTLELGDSALYLCASSLNRGRGTEAFFGQGTRLTVV.

This chain links TRBV9 with TRBJ1-2, with TRBD1 as a possible D gene (6 bases). CDR1 is SGDLS and CDR2 is YYNGEE in the germline V gene. Trimming pared 0 bases from V and 6 bases from J, leaving 6 bases between. This CDR3 is built from 12 residues. The CDR3 region is CASSVAGDGYTF. The CDR3 DNA reads TGTGCCAGCAGCGTAGCAGGGGATGGCTACACCTTC.

This clone showed up many times. V usage is TRBV14 and J usage is TRBJ1-2, with D tentatively TRBD1 (6 bases). The CDR3 is made up of 17 amino acids. Germline V gene sequence: CDR1 SGHDN, CDR2 FVKESK. The ends were cut back, 4 bases at V and 6 bases at J, with 24 bases in the middle. CDR3 in amino acids: CASSLGQHRGRIDGYTF. CDR3 in DNA: TGTGCCAGCAGCCTCGGACAGCATCGGGGAAGGATCGATGGCTACACCTTC.

This clone was observed a few times. CDR3 sequence (DNA): TGTGCCAGCAGCCTCGATCACAGGAAATATGGCTACACCTTC. Its translation is CASSLDHRKYGYTF. V gene TRBV11-2 combines with J gene TRBJ1-2; tentatively, D is TRBD1 (5 bases). Looked up from germline, CDR1 is SGHAT and CDR2 is FQNNGV. V gave up 5 bases and J gave up 5 bases, with 15 bases separating them. This CDR3 is 14 amino acids long.

This clone appeared once. The gene calls are TRBV7-8 and TRBJ2-1, with TRBD1 as a possible D gene (6 bases). Trimming cost V 5 bases and J 3 bases, with 20 bases left between them. The CDR3 runs 17 residues. Germline V gives CDR1 SGHVS, CDR2 FQNEAQ. This CDR3 reads CASSPRGSLQNYNEQFF. The CDR3 region has the DNA TGTGCCAGCAGCCCTAGGGGGAGCCTACAAAACTACAATGAGCAGTTCTTC.

This CDR3 reads CASSLSTGSSYEQYF. The CDR3 nucleotides are TGTGCCAGCAGCTTATCCACAGGGTCCTCCTACGAGCAGTACTTC. This chain uses TRBV7-8 with TRBJ2-7; TRBD1 might be the D (6 bases). This CDR3 has 15 amino acids. Germline V CDR1 and CDR2: SGHVS, FQNEAQ. V was shortened by 2 bases and J by 0 bases, with 11 bases between the two germline ends.

The chain is built from TRBV24-1 and TRBJ2-1; D perhaps matches TRBD1 (6 bases). Trimming removed 3 bases from V and 5 bases from J, with 10 bases in between. Germline V CDR1 and CDR2: KGHDR, SFDVKD. This CDR3 is built from 14 residues. CDR3 DNA sequence: TGTGCCACCAGTGATCGACAGGAGCACAATGAGCAGTTCTTC. Residues: CATSDRQEHNEQFF.

The CDR3 coding sequence is TGTGCCAGCAGCTTGGGGCAGGGGGCCCCCGGGGAGCTGTTTTTT. Amino acids: CASSLGQGAPGELFF. The V and J genes are TRBV5-5 and TRBJ2-2; TRBD1 agrees at 8 bases. The CDR3 is made up of 15 amino acids. J gave up 6 bases and V 0 bases, and 4 bases lay outside the gene matches. CDR1 and CDR2 (germline): SGHKS, YYEKEE (reference sequence). The whole variable domain, remainder taken from reference TRBV5-5 and TRBJ2-2, is DAGVTQSPTHLIKTRGQQVTLRCSPISGHKSVSWYQQVLGQGPQFIFQYYEKEERGRGNFPDRFSARQFPNYSSELNVNALLLGDSALYLCASSLGQGAPGELFFGEGSRLTVL.

The chain has TRBV29-1 and TRBJ2-5; perhaps TRBD1 as D (5 bases). Germline CDR1 and CDR2: SQVTM and ANQGSEA. The CDR3 contains 13 residues. Trimming removed 4 bases at V and 7 bases at J, with 16 bases between. DNA of the CDR3: TGCAGCGTTGCGACAGCTGGGTCAGGGACCCAGTACTTC. This codes for CSVATAGSGTQYF.

The genes are TRBV12-3 or TRBV12-4 and TRBJ2-7; tentative D call: TRBD2 (5 bases). CDR3 size: 13 residues. Trimming took 2 bases from V and 5 from J, leaving 10 bases between them. CDR3 protein: CASSLSRGHEQYF. The CDR3 DNA follows: TGTGCCAGCAGTTTAAGTAGAGGGCACGAGCAGTACTTC.

The rearrangement joins TRBV10-3 to TRBJ2-1, with 13 bases aligning to TRBD2. CDR1 ENHRY and CDR2 SYGVKD come from the germline V gene. V trimming: 10 bases; J trimming: 7 bases; junction bases outside the gene matches: 10. CDR3 length: 15 residues. This chain's CDR3 is CANAPGTSGINEQFF. CDR3 sequence (DNA): TGTGCCAACGCCCCCGGGACTAGCGGGATAAATGAGCAGTTCTTC.

The V call is TRBV6-5, the J call TRBJ1-5; D possibly corresponds to TRBD1 (6 bases). The germline V and J ends were trimmed by 6 bases and 3 bases, with 15 bases remaining between them. CDR3 length: 15 amino acids. Germline assignment: CDR1 MNHEY and CDR2 SVGAGI. CDR3 region: CASRSSGVANQPQHF. The CDR3 DNA reads TGTGCCAGCAGAAGCTCAGGGGTGGCCAATCAGCCCCAGCATTTT.

This rearrangement joins TRBV6-6 to TRBJ2-3, with 7 nucleotides matching TRBD2. Germline values: CDR1 MNHNY, CDR2 SVGAGI (reference sequence). J gave up 3 bases and V 0 bases, and 6 bases lay outside the gene matches. The CDR3 has 16 residues. The CDR3 is CASSYSRGGGTDTQYF. In nucleotides, the CDR3 is TGTGCCAGCAGTTACTCGCGGGGCGGGGGTACAGATACGCAGTATTTT.

This clone was seen only a few times. The chain is built from TRBV7-8 and TRBJ2-1, with 8 nucleotides matching TRBD2. Germline V gives CDR1 SGHVS, CDR2 FQNEAQ. This CDR3 comprises 14 residues. V lost 4 bases and J lost 2; bases outside the gene matches: 1. CDR3 DNA: TGTGCCAGCAGCTCGGGACTAGCCTACAATGAGCAGTTCTTC. It yields the protein CASSSGLAYNEQFF.